The 16 T cell receptor beta chains listed next were all sequenced from one sample in a study of T cell clusters in autoimmune cytopenias. TRB was amplified by touch-down multiplex PCR, primer pools A and B combined. Using the multiplex PCR reads, TCRdb records one entry per CDR3 protein without DNA. The sample data list around 4,100 distinct CDR3 sequences. TRB was amplified from 250 ng of peripheral blood genomic DNA per sample. The sample was also linked to a second study, of T cell repertoires in aging, cancer and after chemotherapy.

Sequencing input: peripheral blood. These receptors came from a human donor in good health.

This clonotype is medium-sized by frequency. The gene calls are TRBV4-3 and TRBJ2-3; the TCRdb call, TRBD2, lacks DNA for checking. The CDR3 covers 15 residues. CDR1 is LGHNA and CDR2 is YSLEER in the germline V gene. The CDR3: CASNANGGSTDTQYF.

The rearrangement joins TRBV11-2 to TRBJ1-1; absent DNA, TCRdb's TRBD1 call cannot be checked. CDR3 length: 15 residues. Germline CDR1 SGHAT, CDR2 FQNNGV. The CDR3 spells CASSSGVRVNTEAFF.

The chain is built from TRBV7-9 and TRBJ2-5. Per the germline V gene, CDR1 is SEHNR and CDR2 is FQNEAQ (reference sequence). CDR3 length: 15 amino acids. CDR3 residues: CASSLARADQETQYF. Full variable domain (rest looked up from reference TRBV7-9 and TRBJ2-5): DTGVSQNPRHKITKRGQNVTFRCDPISEHNRLYWYRQTLGQGPEFLTYFQNEAQLEKSRLLSDRFSAERPKGSFSTLEIQRTEQGDSAMYLCASSLARADQETQYFGPGTRLLVL.

This clonotype registers medium-sized by frequency. V and J are TRBV6-1 and TRBJ2-3. From germline, CDR1 is MNHNS and CDR2 SASEGT. This CDR3 contains 12 residues. The CDR3 spells CASSAYTDTQYF.

By frequency, this clonotype registers medium-sized. The chain carries TRBV6-5 and TRBJ2-2; the D call from TCRdb, TRBD1, cannot be confirmed without DNA. The CDR3 sequence is 14 residues long. Germline CDR1 MNHEY, CDR2 SVGAGI. The CDR3 protein is CASSYRGYTGELFF.

According to its frequency, this clonotype is medium-sized. The chain links TRBV6-1 to TRBJ2-6. CDR1 and CDR2 (germline): MNHNS, SASEGT. The CDR3 length is 15 residues. The CDR3 is CASSEARAGANVLTF.

This clonotype is labeled large (0.1 to 1%) based on frequency. This sequence joins TRBV29-1 and TRBJ2-3; checking the TCRdb D call of TRBD2 is not possible without DNA. The CDR3 runs to 14 residues. The germline CDR1 and CDR2 sequences are SQVTM and ANQGSEA. CDR3: CSERTSGGTDTQYF.

The chain employs TRBV11-1 and TRBJ2-1; absent DNA, TCRdb's TRBD1 call cannot be checked. Germline CDR1 SGHAT, CDR2 FQDESV (reference sequence). This CDR3 has 14 amino acids. The chain's CDR3 is CASSPRTSGDEQFF.

This clonotype ranks as medium-sized (0.01 to 0.1%) in terms of frequency. The V and J genes are TRBV6-5 and TRBJ1-1. The CDR3 length is 13 residues. The germline V gene has CDR1 MNHEY and CDR2 SVGAGI. The chain's CDR3 is CASSLGPNVEAFF.

The chain recombines TRBV7-9 with TRBJ2-5; the D gene TCRdb calls, TRBD1, cannot be checked with no DNA. Germline assignment: CDR1 SEHNR and CDR2 FQNEAQ (reference sequence). The length of the CDR3 is 14 residues. The CDR3 reads CASSSTGGEETQYF.

Measured by frequency, this clonotype is medium-sized. The chain's CDR3 is CASSTMTTNYGYTF. The chain carries TRBV19 and TRBJ1-2. This CDR3 is built from 14 residues. CDR1 and CDR2 from the germline V gene are LNHDA and SQIVND (reference sequence).

Considering frequency, this clonotype is medium-sized. This chain joins TRBV6-2 or TRBV6-3 and TRBJ1-6; without DNA, the TCRdb call of TRBD1 cannot be checked. Per the germline V gene, CDR1 is MNHEY and CDR2 is SVGEGT. The CDR3 runs 14 residues. CDR3 residues: CASSLGQENSPLHF.

The chain combines TRBV4-3 with TRBJ2-7. This CDR3 region has 16 residues. Germline V gene sequence: CDR1 LGHNA, CDR2 YSLEER. The CDR3: CASSQDLGGGSYEQYF.

CDR3 sequence reads: CATSARPSVGEKLFF. V gene TRBV15 combines with J gene TRBJ1-4. Germline V gene sequence: CDR1 LNHNV, CDR2 YYDKDF (reference sequence). This CDR3 spans 15 amino acids. The full variable domain, completed using reference TRBV15 and TRBJ1-4, is DAMVIQNPRYQVTQFGKPVTLSCSQTLNHNVMYWYQQKSSQAPKLLFHYYDKDFNNEADTPDNFQSRRPNTSFCFLDIRSPGLGDTAMYLCATSARPSVGEKLFFGSGTQLSVL.

The V call is TRBV20-1, the J call TRBJ2-1. The CDR3 length is 15 residues. The germline V gene has CDR1 DFQATT and CDR2 SNEGSKA (reference sequence). This chain's CDR3 is CSARDPSGSYNEQFF.

This clonotype counts as medium-sized (0.01 to 0.1%) by frequency. The CDR3 loop reads CASAEGGNGYGYTF. The chain is built from TRBV6-1 and TRBJ1-2; checking the TCRdb D call of TRBD1 is not possible without DNA. CDR1 MNHNS and CDR2 SASEGT come from the germline V gene. The length of the CDR3 is 14 residues.